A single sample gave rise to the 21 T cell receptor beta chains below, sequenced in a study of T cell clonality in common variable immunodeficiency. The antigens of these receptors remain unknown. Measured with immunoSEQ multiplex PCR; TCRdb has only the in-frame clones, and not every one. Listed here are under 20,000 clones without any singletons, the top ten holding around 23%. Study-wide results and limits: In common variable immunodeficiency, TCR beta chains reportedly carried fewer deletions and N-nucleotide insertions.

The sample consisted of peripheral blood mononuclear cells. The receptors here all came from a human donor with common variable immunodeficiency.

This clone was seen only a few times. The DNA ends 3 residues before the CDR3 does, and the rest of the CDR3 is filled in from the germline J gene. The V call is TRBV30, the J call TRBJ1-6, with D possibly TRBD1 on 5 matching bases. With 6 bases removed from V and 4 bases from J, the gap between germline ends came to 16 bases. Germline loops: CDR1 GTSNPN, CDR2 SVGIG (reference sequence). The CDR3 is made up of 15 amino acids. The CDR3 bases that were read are TGTGCCTGCTCACAGGCGAGCTGGTATAATTCACCC. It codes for CACSQASWYNSP. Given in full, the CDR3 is CACSQASWYNSPLHF.

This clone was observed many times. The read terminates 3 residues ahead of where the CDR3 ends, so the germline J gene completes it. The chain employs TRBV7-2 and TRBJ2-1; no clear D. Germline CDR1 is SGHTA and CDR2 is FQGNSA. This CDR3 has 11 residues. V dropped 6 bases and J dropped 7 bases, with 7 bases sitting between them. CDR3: CASSFMNEQFF. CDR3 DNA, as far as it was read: TGTGCCAGCAGTTTTATGAATGAG.

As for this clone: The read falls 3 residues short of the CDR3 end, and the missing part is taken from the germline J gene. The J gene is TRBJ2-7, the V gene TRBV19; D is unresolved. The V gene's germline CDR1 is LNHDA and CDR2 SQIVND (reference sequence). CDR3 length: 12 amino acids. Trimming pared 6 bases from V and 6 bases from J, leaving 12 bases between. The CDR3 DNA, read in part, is TGTGCCAGTAGCCCTCCAGGAAGCGAG. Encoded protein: CASSPPGSE. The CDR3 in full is CASSPPGSEQYF.

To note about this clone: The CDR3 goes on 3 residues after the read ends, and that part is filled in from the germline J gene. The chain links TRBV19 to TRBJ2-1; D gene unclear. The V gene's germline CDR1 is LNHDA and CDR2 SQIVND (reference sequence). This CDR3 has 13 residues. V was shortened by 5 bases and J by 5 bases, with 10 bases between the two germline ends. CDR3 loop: CASSGQTDNEQFF. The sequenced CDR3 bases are TGTGCCAGTAGTGGGCAGACGGACAATGAG.

CDR3 protein: CASSNAGNQPQHF. The DNA read from the CDR3 is TGTGCCAGCAGCAATGCAGGTAACCAGCCC. The chain carries TRBV7-9 and TRBJ1-5; D gene ambiguous. Read coverage stops 3 residues before the CDR3 terminus; the germline J gene supplies the remainder. CDR3 size: 13 residues. The ends were cut back, 5 bases at V and 7 bases at J, with 12 bases in the middle. Germline CDR1 reads SEHNR; CDR2 reads FQNEAQ (reference sequence).

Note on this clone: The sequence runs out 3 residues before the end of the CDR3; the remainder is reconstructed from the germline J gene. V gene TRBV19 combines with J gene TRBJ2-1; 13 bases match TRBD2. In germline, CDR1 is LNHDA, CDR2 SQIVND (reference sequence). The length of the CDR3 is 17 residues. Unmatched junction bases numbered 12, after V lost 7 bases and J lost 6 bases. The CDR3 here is CASTTGIRLAGGNEQFF. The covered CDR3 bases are TGTGCCAGTACCACGGGCATCCGACTAGCGGGAGGCAATGAG. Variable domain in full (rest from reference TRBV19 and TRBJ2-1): DGGITQSPKYLFRKEGQNVTLSCEQNLNHDAMYWYRQDPGQGLRLIYYSQIVNDFQKGDIAEGYSVSREKKESFPLTVTSAQKNPTAFYLCASTTGIRLAGGNEQFFGPGTRLTVL.

This chain's CDR3 is CASSPNRGPYEQYF. Incomplete CDR3 DNA: TGTGCCAGCAGCCCGAACAGGGGACCCTACGAG. The chain links TRBV11-2 to TRBJ2-7, with TRBD1 matching over 7 bases. Read data end 3 residues before the CDR3 end; the end is taken from the germline J gene. The CDR3 is made up of 14 amino acids. The V segment lost 5 bases and the J segment 2 bases; nucleotides outside the gene matches: 6. Germline V lookup: CDR1 SGHAT, CDR2 FQNNGV.

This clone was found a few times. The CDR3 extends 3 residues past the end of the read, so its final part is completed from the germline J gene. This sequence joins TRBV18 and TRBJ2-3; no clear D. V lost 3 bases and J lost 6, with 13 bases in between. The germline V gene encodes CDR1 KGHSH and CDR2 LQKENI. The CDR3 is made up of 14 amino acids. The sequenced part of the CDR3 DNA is TGTGCCAGCTCACCGTTCAGTAAGTTGGATACG. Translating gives CASSPFSKLDT. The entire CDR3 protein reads CASSPFSKLDTQYF.

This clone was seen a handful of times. The covered CDR3 bases are TGTGCCAGTAGTATTATGGACAGCTACGAG. It codes for CASSIMDSYE. The full CDR3 protein is CASSIMDSYEQYF. The gene calls are TRBV19 and TRBJ2-7, with D possibly matching TRBD1 (6 bases). Read data end 3 residues before the CDR3 end; the end is taken from the germline J gene. The germline V gene encodes CDR1 LNHDA and CDR2 SQIVND (reference sequence). Between the trimmed V and J ends, which lost 3 bases and 3 bases, there was a span of 9 bases. The CDR3 length is 13 residues.

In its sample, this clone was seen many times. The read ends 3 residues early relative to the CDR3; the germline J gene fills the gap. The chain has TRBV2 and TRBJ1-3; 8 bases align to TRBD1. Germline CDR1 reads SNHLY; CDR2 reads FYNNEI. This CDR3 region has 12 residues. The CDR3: CASSEAGTGIYF. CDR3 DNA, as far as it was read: TGTGCCAGCAGTGAAGCGGGGACAGGC.

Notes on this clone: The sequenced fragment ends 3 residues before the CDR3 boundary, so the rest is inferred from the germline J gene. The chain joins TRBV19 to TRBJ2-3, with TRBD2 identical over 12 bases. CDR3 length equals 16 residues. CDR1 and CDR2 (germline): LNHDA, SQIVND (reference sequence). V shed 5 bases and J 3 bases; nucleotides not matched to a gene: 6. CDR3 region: CASSPGLAGNTDTQYF. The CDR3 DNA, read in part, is TGTGCCAGTAGTCCTGGACTAGCGGGGAATACAGATACG. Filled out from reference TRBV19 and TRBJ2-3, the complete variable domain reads DGGITQSPKYLFRKEGQNVTLSCEQNLNHDAMYWYRQDPGQGLRLIYYSQIVNDFQKGDIAEGYSVSREKKESFPLTVTSAQKNPTAFYLCASSPGLAGNTDTQYFGPGTRLTVL.

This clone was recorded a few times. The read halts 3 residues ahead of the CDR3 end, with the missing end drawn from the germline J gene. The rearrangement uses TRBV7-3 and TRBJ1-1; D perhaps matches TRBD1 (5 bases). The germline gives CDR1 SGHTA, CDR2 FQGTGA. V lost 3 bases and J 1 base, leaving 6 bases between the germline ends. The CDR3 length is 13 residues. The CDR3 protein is CASSFQGNTEAFF. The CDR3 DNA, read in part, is TGTGCCAGCAGCTTTCAGGGGAACACTGAA.

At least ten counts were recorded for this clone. The CDR3 region is CAISQGYSNQPQHF. CDR3 DNA (partial): TGTGCCATCAGTCAGGGTTATAGCAATCAGCCC. This chain uses TRBV10-3 with TRBJ1-5, with a possible D match to TRBD1 (5 bases). The read gets to within 3 residues of the CDR3 end, and the germline J gene fills in the rest. CDR3 size: 14 residues. Germline V lookup: CDR1 ENHRY, CDR2 SYGVKD. V shed 5 bases and J shed 0 bases, with 8 bases lying between them.

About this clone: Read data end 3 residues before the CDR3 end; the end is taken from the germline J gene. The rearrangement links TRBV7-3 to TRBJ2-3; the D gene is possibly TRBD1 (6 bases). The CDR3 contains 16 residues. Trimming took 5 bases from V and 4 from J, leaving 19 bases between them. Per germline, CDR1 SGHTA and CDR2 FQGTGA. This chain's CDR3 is CASSPGVSIYSDTQYF. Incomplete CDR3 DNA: TGTGCCAGCAGCCCAGGGGTCAGTATCTATTCAGATACG.

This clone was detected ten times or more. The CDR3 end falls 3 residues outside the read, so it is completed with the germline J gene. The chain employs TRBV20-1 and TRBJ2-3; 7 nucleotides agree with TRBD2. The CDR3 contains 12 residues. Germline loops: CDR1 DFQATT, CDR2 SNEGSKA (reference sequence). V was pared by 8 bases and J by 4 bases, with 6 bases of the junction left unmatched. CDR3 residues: CSSGGFADTQYF. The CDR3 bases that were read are TGCAGTTCCGGGGGGTTCGCAGATACG.

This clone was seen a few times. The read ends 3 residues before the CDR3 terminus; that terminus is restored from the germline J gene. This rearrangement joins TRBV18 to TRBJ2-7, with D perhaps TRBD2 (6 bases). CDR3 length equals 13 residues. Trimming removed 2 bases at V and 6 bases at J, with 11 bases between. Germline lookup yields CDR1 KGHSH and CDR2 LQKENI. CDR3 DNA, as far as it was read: TGTGCCAGCTCACCAGGCGCGGGACTCGAG. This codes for CASSPGAGLE. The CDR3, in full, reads CASSPGAGLEQYF.

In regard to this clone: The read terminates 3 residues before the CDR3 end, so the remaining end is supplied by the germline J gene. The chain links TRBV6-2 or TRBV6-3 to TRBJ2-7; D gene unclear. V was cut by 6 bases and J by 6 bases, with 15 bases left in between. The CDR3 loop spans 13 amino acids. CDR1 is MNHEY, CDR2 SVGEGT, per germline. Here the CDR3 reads CASSFDINGEQYF. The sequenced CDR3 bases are TGTGCCAGCAGCTTCGATATCAACGGCGAG.

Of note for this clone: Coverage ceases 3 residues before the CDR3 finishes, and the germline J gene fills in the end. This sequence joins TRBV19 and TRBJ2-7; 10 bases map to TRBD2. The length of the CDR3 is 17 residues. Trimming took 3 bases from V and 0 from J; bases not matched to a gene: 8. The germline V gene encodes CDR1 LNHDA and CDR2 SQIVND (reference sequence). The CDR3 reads CASSIATSGINSYEQYF. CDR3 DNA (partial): TGTGCCAGTAGTATCGCCACTAGCGGGATCAACTCCTACGAG.

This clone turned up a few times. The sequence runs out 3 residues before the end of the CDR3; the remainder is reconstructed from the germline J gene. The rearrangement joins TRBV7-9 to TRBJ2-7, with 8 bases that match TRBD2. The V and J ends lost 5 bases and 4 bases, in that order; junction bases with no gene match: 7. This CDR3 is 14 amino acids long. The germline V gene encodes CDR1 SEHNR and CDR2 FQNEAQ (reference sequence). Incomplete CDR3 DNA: TGTGCCAGCAGCCCCGGCGGGGGGATTTACGAG. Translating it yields CASSPGGGIYE. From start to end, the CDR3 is CASSPGGGIYEQYF.

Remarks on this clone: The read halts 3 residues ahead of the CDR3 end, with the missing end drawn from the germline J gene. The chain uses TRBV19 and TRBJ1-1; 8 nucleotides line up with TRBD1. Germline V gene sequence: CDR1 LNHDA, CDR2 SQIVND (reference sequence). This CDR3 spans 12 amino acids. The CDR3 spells CASTTLGTGAFF. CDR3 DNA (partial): TGTGCCAGTACCACCCTTGGGACAGGA.

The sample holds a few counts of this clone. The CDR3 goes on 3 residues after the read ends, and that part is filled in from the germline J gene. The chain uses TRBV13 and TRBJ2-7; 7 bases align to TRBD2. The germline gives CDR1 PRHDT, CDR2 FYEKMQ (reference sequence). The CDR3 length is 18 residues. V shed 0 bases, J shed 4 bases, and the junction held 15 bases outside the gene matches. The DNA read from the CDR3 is TGTGCCAGCAGCTTAGGAGTTTGGATCAGCGGGGTTGAGTACGAG. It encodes CASSLGVWISGVEYE. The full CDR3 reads CASSLGVWISGVEYEQYF.